The source of this T cell receptor (beta chain) is a study of cytomegalovirus exposure and HLA in healthy donors. Study observations and caveats: Testing in vitro showed three CMV-associated chains specific for CMV antigens. A missense variant in DCLRE1C was later tied to TCR beta V- and J-gene trimming. The study listed about 150 cytomegalovirus-associated TCR beta chains. From TCR beta sequences, most subjects' HLA-A and HLA-B alleles were reportedly predicted accurately.

Both 60 Vbeta primers and 13 Jbeta primers went into the PCR. Generated by immunoSEQ multiplex PCR, the TCRdb table keeps only in-frame clones and is missing some. This table has about 160,000 clones, roughly 80% appearing once. In the case of this clone: Its antigen is as yet unknown.

The TCR was taken from a female donor in good health and CMV-seronegative. Sequencing input: PBMCs.

In DNA form, the CDR3 reads TGCGCCAGCAGCCTAGGACAGGCTACCTACGAGCAGTACTTC. It codes for CASSLGQATYEQYF. This sequence joins TRBV5-1 and TRBJ2-7; TRBD1 aligns across 7 bases. CDR3 length: 14 residues. Germline CDR1 is SGHRS and CDR2 is YFSETQ. Germline trimming cut 4 bases from V and 2 bases from J; bases unmatched to any gene: 6.